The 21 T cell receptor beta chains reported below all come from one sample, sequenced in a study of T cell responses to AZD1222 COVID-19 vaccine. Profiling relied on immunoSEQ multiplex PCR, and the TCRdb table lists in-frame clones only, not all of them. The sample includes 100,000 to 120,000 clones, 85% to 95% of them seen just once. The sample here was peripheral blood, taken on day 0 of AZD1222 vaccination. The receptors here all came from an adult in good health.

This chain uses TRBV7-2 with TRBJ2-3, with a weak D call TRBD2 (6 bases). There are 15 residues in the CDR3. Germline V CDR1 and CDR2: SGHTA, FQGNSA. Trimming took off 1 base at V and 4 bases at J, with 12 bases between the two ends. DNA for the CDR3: TGTGCCAGCAGCTTAGTAGGAGGGGTGGCAGATACGCAGTATTTT. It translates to CASSLVGGVADTQYF. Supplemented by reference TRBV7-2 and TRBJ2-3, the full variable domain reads GAGVSQSPSNKVTEKGKDVELRCDPISGHTALYWYRQSLGQGLEFLIYFQGNSAPDKSGLPSDRFSAERTGGSVSTLTIQRTQQEDSAVYLCASSLVGGVADTQYFGPGTRLTVL.

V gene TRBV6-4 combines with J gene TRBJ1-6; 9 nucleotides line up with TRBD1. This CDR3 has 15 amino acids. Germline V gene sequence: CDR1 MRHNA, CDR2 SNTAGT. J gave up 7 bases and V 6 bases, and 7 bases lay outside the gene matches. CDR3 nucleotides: TGTGCCAGCAGAACCGGGACAGGGAGGAATTCACCCCTCCACTTT. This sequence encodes CASRTGTGRNSPLHF.

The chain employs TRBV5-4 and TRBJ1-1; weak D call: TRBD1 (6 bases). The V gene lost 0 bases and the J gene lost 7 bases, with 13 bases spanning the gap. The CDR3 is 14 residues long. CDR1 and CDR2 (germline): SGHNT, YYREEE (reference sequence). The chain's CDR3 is CASSLALGAGEAFF. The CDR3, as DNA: TGTGCCAGCAGCTTGGCCTTGGGGGCCGGTGAAGCTTTCTTT.

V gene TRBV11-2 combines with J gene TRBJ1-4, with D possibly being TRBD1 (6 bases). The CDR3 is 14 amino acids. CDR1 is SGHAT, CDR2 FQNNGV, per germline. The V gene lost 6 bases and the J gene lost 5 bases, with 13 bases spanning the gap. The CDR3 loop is CASRKEGGNEKLFF. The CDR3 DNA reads TGTGCCAGCAGGAAGGAAGGGGGAAATGAAAAACTGTTTTTT.

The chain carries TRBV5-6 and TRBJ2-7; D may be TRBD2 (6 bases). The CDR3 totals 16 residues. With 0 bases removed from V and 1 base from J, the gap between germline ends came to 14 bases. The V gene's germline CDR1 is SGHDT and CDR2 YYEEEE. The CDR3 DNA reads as TGTGCCAGCAGCTTGGGGGGCGGGGCACCATCCTACGAGCAGTACTTC. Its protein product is CASSLGGGAPSYEQYF.

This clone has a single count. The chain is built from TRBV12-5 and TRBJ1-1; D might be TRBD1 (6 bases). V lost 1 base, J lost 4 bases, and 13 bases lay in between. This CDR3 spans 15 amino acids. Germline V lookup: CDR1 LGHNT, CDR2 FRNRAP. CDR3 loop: CASGLGQGLATEAFF. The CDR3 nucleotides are TGTGCTAGTGGTTTGGGGCAGGGGTTGGCCACTGAAGCTTTCTTT.

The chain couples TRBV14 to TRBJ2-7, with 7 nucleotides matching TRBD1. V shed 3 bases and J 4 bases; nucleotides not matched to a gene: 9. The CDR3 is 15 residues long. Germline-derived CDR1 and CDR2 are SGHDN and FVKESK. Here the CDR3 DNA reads TGTGCCAGCAGCCAGAAGGGGGCTCGCAATTACGAGCAGTACTTC. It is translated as CASSQKGARNYEQYF.

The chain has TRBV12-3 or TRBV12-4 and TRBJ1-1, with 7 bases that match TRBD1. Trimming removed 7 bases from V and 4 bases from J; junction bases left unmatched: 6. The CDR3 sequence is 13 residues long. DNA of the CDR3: TGTGCCAGCACCTTAAGACAGGGCACTGAAGCTTTCTTT. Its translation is CASTLRQGTEAFF.

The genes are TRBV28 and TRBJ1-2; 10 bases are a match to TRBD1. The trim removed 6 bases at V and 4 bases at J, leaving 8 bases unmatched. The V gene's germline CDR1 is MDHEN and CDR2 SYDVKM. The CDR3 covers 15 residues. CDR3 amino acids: CASSPDRGDLYGYTF. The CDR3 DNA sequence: TGTGCCAGCAGCCCGGACAGGGGGGATCTCTATGGCTACACCTTC.

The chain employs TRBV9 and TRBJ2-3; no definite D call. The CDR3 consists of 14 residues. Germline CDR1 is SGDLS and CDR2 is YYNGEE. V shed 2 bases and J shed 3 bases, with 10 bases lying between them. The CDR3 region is CASSVGLVTDTQYF. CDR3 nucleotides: TGTGCCAGCAGCGTCGGGCTAGTAACAGATACGCAGTATTTT. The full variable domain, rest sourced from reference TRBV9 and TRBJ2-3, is DSGVTQTPKHLITATGQRVTLRCSPRSGDLSVYWYQQSLDQGLQFLIQYYNGEERAKGNILERFSAQQFPDLHSELNLSSLELGDSALYFCASSVGLVTDTQYFGPGTRLTVL.

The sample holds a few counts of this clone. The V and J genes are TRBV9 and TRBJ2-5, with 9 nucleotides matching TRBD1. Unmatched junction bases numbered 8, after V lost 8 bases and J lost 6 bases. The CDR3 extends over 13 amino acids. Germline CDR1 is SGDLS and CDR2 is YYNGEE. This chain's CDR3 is CASSRGQGKTQYF. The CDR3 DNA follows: TGTGCCAGTTCCCGAGGACAGGGGAAGACCCAGTACTTC. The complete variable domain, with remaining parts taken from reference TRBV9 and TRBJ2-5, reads DSGVTQTPKHLITATGQRVTLRCSPRSGDLSVYWYQQSLDQGLQFLIQYYNGEERAKGNILERFSAQQFPDLHSELNLSSLELGDSALYFCASSRGQGKTQYFGPGTRLLVL.

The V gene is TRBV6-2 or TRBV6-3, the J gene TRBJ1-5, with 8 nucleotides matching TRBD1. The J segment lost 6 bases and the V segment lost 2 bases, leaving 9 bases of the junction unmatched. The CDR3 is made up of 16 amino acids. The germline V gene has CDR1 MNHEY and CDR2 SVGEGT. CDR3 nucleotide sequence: TGTGCCAGCAGTTACCCCCTAGGACAGGGTGGTCAGCCCCAGCATTTT. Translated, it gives CASSYPLGQGGQPQHF.

DNA for the CDR3: TGTGCCAGCAGCCCCCGGGGCCAGCGGGGTAAAGAGCAGTTCTTC. Translating it yields CASSPRGQRGKEQFF. This chain joins TRBV11-2 and TRBJ2-1; 7 nucleotides match TRBD2. This CDR3 has 15 residues. The germline V gene encodes CDR1 SGHAT and CDR2 FQNNGV. After removal of 5 bases from V and 10 bases from J, the junction contained 14 bases not matched to a gene.

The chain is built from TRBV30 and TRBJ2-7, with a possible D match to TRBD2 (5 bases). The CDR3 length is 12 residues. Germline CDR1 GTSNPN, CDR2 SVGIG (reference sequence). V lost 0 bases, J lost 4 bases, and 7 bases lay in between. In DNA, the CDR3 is TGTGCCTGGAGTGTACGAGGGTACGAGCAGTACTTC. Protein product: CAWSVRGYEQYF.

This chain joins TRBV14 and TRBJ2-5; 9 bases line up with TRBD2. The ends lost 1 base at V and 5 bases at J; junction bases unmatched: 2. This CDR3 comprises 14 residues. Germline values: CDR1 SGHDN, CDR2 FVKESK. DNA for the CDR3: TGTGCCAGCAGCCAAGCGAGCGGGGGGGAGACCCAGTACTTC. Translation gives CASSQASGGETQYF. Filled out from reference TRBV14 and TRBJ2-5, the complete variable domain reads EAGVTQFPSHSVIEKGQTVTLRCDPISGHDNLYWYRRVMGKEIKFLLHFVKESKQDESGMPNNRFLAERTGGTYSTLKVQPAELEDSGVYFCASSQASGGETQYFGPGTRLLVL.

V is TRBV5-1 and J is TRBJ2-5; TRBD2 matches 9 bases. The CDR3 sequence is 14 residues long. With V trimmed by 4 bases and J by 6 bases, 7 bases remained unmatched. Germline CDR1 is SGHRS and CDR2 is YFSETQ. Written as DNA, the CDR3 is TGCGCCAGCAGCAATGGCGGGGGGGCCAAGACCCAGTACTTC. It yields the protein CASSNGGGAKTQYF.

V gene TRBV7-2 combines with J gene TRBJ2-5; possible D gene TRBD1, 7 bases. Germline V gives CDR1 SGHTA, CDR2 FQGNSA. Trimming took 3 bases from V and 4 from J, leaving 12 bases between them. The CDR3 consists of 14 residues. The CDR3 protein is CASSFRQGGETQYF. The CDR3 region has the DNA TGTGCCAGCAGCTTTCGGCAGGGGGGAGAGACCCAGTACTTC.

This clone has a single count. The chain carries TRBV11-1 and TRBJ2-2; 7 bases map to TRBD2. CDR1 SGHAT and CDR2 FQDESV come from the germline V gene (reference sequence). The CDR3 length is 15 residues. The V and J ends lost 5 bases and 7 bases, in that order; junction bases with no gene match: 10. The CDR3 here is CASSPSAGRGGELFF. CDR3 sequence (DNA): TGTGCCAGCAGCCCCTCGGCAGGGAGGGGCGGGGAGCTGTTTTTT.

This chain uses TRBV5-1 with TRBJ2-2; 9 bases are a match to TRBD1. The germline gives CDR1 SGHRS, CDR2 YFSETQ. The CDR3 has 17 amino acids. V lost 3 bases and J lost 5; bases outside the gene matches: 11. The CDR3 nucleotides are TGCGCCAGCAGCTCCTCTTCCGGGACAGGGTTTACCGGGGAGCTGTTTTTT. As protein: CASSSSSGTGFTGELFF.

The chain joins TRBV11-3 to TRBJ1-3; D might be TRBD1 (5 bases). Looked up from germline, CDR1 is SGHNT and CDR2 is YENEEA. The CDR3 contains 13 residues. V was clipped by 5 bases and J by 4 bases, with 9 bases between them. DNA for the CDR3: TGTGCCAGCAGCCTCCACAGGGGAAACACCATATATTTT. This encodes CASSLHRGNTIYF.

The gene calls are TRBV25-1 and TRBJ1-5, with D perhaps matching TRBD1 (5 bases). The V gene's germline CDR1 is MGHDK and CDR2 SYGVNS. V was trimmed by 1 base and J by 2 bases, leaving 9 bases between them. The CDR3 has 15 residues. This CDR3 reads CASSESGVGNQPQHF. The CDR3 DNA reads TGTGCCAGCAGTGAATCGGGGGTTGGCAATCAGCCCCAGCATTTT.